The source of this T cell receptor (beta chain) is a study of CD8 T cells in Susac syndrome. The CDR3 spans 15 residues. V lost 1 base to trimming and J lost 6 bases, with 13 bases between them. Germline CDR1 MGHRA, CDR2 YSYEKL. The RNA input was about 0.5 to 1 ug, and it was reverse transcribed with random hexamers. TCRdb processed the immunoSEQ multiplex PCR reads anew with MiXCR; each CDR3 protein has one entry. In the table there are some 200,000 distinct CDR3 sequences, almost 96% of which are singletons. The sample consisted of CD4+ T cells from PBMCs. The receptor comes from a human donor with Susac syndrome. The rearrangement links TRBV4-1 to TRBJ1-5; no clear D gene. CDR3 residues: CASSQVPEGGQPQHF. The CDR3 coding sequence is TGCGCCAGCAGCCAAGTCCCAGAAGGTGGTCAGCCCCAGCATTTT.